Listed here are 22 T cell receptor beta chains from one sample, sequenced in a study of blood T cells in healthy people across ages. A second PCR, run for about 6 to 12 cycles, used a sample-barcoded 5' primer plus a J-beta primer mix. TCRdb fed the 5' RACE reads into MiXCR, producing one record per CDR3 protein. The profile shows 650,000 to 1,000,000 distinct CDR3 sequences, around 50% of them singletons. The sequenced sample consisted of blood. The receptors derive from a man older than 75 in good health.

V gene TRBV24-1 combines with J gene TRBJ2-7, with no clear D. TRBJ2-5 matches the DNA end more closely, so the J call is doubtful. Looked up from germline, CDR1 is KGHDR and CDR2 is SFDVKD. The CDR3 has 11 residues. This CDR3 reads CATSSKETQYF. The CDR3 coding sequence is TGTGCCACCAGTTCCAAAGAGACCCAGTACTTC.

In the case of this clonotype: A much larger clone lies a single base off, so this may be a read error. The CDR3 protein is CTSSEWTSADTQYF. CDR3 sequence (DNA): TGTACCAGCAGTGAATGGACGAGCGCAGATACGCAGTATTTT. The chain has TRBV25-1 and TRBJ2-3, with unresolved D. CDR3 length: 14 amino acids. From germline, CDR1 is MGHDK and CDR2 SYGVNS.

Points on this clonotype: An end of the junction differs from the germline gene, which may be a read error. The chain couples TRBV6-5 to TRBJ2-7; D not resolved. Germline lookup yields CDR1 MNHEY and CDR2 SVGAGI. This CDR3 region has 13 residues. The CDR3, as DNA: TGTGCCAGTAGTTATGGCAGTCCCTACGGGCAGTACTTC. Translating it yields CASSYGSPYGQYF.

The chain carries TRBV5-1 and TRBJ2-7, with D tentatively TRBD2 (6 bases). With the DNA end fitting TRBJ2-5 better, the J assignment may be wrong. The CDR3 sequence is 16 residues long. From germline, CDR1 is SGHRS and CDR2 YFSETQ. The CDR3: CASSLATASDGETQYF. In DNA, the CDR3 is TGCGCCAGCAGCTTGGCCACGGCTAGCGATGGGGAGACCCAGTACTTC.

This clonotype was seen ten or more times. The chain is built from TRBV7-2 and TRBJ2-3; 13 bases line up with TRBD2. Germline loops: CDR1 SGHTA, CDR2 FQGNSA. There are 16 residues in the CDR3. The ends lost 5 bases at V and 1 base at J; junction bases unmatched: 3. For the CDR3, the DNA is TGTGCCAGCAGCCCCGGACTAGCGGGAGGCACAGATACGCAGTATTTT. It translates to CASSPGLAGGTDTQYF.

There are a few counts of this clonotype. The chain joins TRBV28 to TRBJ2-6, with D hard to call. The CDR3 contains 15 residues. Trimming took off 3 bases at V and 4 bases at J, with 10 bases between the two ends. CDR1 MDHEN and CDR2 SYDVKM come from the germline V gene. CDR3 loop: CASSLWQDGANVLTF. CDR3 nucleotides: TGTGCCAGCAGTTTGTGGCAGGACGGGGCCAACGTCCTGACTTTC.

This clonotype was seen once. A much bigger clone sits one base away, suggesting this may be a read error. This chain uses TRBV7-6 with TRBJ2-4; 10 nucleotides agree with TRBD1. Germline CDR1 SGHVS, CDR2 FNYEAQ. The CDR3 extends over 14 amino acids. The J segment lost 13 bases and the V segment lost 5 bases, leaving 11 bases of the junction unmatched. The CDR3 spells CASSGGQGSSEQYF. CDR3 in DNA: TGTGCCAGCAGCGGGGGACAGGGGTCCTCAGAGCAGTACTTC.

This clonotype was counted a few times. The chain uses TRBV20-1 and TRBJ2-7; 7 bases agree with TRBD2. The V segment lost 0 bases and the J segment 0 bases; nucleotides outside the gene matches: 5. Germline CDR1 is DFQATT and CDR2 is SNEGSKA (reference sequence). The CDR3 length is 15 residues. This CDR3 is CSAREERGSSYEQYF. The CDR3 DNA is TGCAGTGCTAGAGAGGAGCGGGGAAGCTCCTACGAGCAGTACTTC.

The chain combines TRBV9 with TRBJ2-5, with D unresolved. Germline CDR1 and CDR2: SGDLS and YYNGEE. V was pared by 0 bases and J by 5 bases, with 8 bases between. The CDR3 has 13 amino acids. In nucleotides, the CDR3 is TGTGCCAGCAGCGTAGTTCCATTGGAGACCCAGTACTTC. Protein: CASSVVPLETQYF.

The genes are TRBV5-1 and TRBJ2-1, with a possible D match to TRBD2 (6 bases). The J call may be wrong; the DNA end is better matched by TRBJ2-7. The length of the CDR3 is 16 residues. CDR1 SGHRS and CDR2 YFSETQ come from the germline V gene. The CDR3 region has the DNA TGCGCCAGCAGTTCCGGACTACTCAGCTCCTACAATGAGCAGTACTTC. Protein sequence: CASSSGLLSSYNEQYF.

The chain uses TRBV3-1 and TRBJ1-2; the D gene is possibly TRBD1 (6 bases). V lost 3 bases and J 7 bases, leaving 6 bases between the germline ends. In germline, CDR1 is LGHDT, CDR2 YNNKEL (reference sequence). There are 11 residues in the CDR3. The CDR3 sequence is CASSQGAGYTF. The CDR3 nucleotides are TGTGCCAGCAGCCAGGGGGCTGGCTACACCTTC.

The chain uses TRBV5-1 and TRBJ2-2; D is perhaps TRBD2 (6 bases). Germline values: CDR1 SGHRS, CDR2 YFSETQ. Trimming shortened V by 4 bases and J by 0 bases, and 13 bases separated the two germline ends. The CDR3 loop spans 16 amino acids. CDR3 loop: CASSQGGKANTGELFF. The CDR3 region has the DNA TGCGCCAGCAGCCAAGGAGGGAAGGCGAACACCGGGGAGCTGTTTTTT.

A few counts support this clonotype. The CDR3 nucleotides are TGCAGTGCTAGACCTTCAGTTGGGTACCAAGATACGCAGTATTTT. Amino acids: CSARPSVGYQDTQYF. The rearrangement joins TRBV20-1 to TRBJ2-3; D call uncertain. V was shortened by 2 bases and J by 5 bases, with 17 bases between the two germline ends. Germline CDR1 is DFQATT and CDR2 is SNEGSKA (reference sequence). CDR3 size: 15 residues.

This chain links TRBV18 with TRBJ1-1; D remains ambiguous. V lost 1 base and J lost 1, with 4 bases in between. Germline CDR1 KGHSH, CDR2 LQKENI. The CDR3 length is 13 residues. The CDR3 region has the DNA TGTGCCAGCTCACCACGATCGAACACTGAAGCTTTCTTT. It codes for CASSPRSNTEAFF.

This chain uses TRBV12-3 or TRBV12-4 with TRBJ1-5; D unresolved. This CDR3 has 12 amino acids. V gave up 4 bases and J gave up 9 bases, with 10 bases separating them. The CDR3 DNA sequence: TGTGCCAGCAGTTCTGGGGAGCGGCCCCAGCATTTT. Its translation: CASSSGERPQHF.

The V call is TRBV5-1, the J call TRBJ2-1; 7 nucleotides match TRBD2. V was pared by 4 bases and J by 9 bases, with 19 bases of the junction left unmatched. The CDR3 runs 17 residues. The V gene's germline CDR1 is SGHRS and CDR2 YFSETQ. The DNA of the CDR3 is TGCGCCAGCAGCGACCCGCAAGGACGAGCGGGGAACGGTGAGCAGTTCTTC. Translated, it gives CASSDPQGRAGNGEQFF. The whole variable domain, remainder taken from reference TRBV5-1 and TRBJ2-1, is KAGVTQTPRYLIKTRGQQVTLSCSPISGHRSVSWYQQTPGQGLQFLFEYFSETQRNKGNFPGRFSGRQFSNSRSEMNVSTLELGDSALYLCASSDPQGRAGNGEQFFGPGTRLTVL.

This clonotype has a handful of counts. This chain links TRBV9 with TRBJ2-5, with 9 positions matching TRBD1. The CDR3 length is 16 residues. V gave up 4 bases and J gave up 5 bases; unmatched junction bases: 12. Germline values: CDR1 SGDLS, CDR2 YYNGEE. CDR3: CASSPPGTGWAETQYF. CDR3 DNA sequence: TGTGCCAGCAGCCCTCCTGGGACAGGGTGGGCGGAGACCCAGTACTTC.

The chain links TRBV5-5 to TRBJ2-1, with a possible D match to TRBD2 (7 bases). The last part of the DNA fits TRBJ2-7 better; the J call may be wrong. Germline CDR1 and CDR2: SGHKS and YYEKEE (reference sequence). CDR3 size: 17 residues. The CDR3 nucleotides are TGTGCCAGCAGCGTAACGGGGGGCCCTAGCTCCTACAATGAGCAGTACTTC. Its translation: CASSVTGGPSSYNEQYF.

This clonotype has just a few counts. This chain connects TRBV20-1 to TRBJ2-3; D is unresolved. Germline assignment: CDR1 DFQATT and CDR2 SNEGSKA (reference sequence). The CDR3 length is 13 residues. Trimming took off 6 bases at V and 2 bases at J, with 12 bases between the two ends. The CDR3 region has the DNA TGCAGTGCCCTTCTGGGCGCCACAGATACGCAGTATTTT. Amino acid sequence: CSALLGATDTQYF.

This clonotype was seen more than once but under ten times. The chain employs TRBV28 and TRBJ1-1; tentatively, D is TRBD1 (5 bases). The CDR3 has 18 amino acids. Germline V gives CDR1 MDHEN, CDR2 SYDVKM. The V end was cut by 1 base, the J end by 3 bases, with 21 bases between. The CDR3 sequence: CASSLLGQYEDGDTEAFF. Here the CDR3 DNA reads TGTGCCAGCAGTTTATTAGGACAATACGAGGACGGGGACACTGAAGCTTTCTTT. Filled out from reference TRBV28 and TRBJ1-1, the complete variable domain reads DVKVTQSSRYLVKRTGEKVFLECVQDMDHENMFWYRQDPGLGLRLIYFSYDVKMKEKGDIPEGYSVSREKKERFSLILESASTNQTSMYLCASSLLGQYEDGDTEAFFGQGTRLTVV.

This clonotype came up many times. The chain has TRBV12-3 or TRBV12-4 and TRBJ1-2; D not resolved. The CDR3 totals 12 residues. Trimming cost V 5 bases and J 8 bases, with 12 bases left between them. The CDR3 loop is CASSLMGYGYTF. For the CDR3, the DNA is TGTGCCAGCAGTCTTATGGGCTACGGCTACACCTTC.

In regard to this clonotype: A clone one base away is much larger, so this may be a read error. V is TRBV7-2 and J is TRBJ2-5; a weak D match, TRBD2 (6 bases). In germline, CDR1 is SGHTA, CDR2 FQGNSA. This CDR3 is built from 14 residues. As DNA, the CDR3 is TGTGCCAGCAGCCCCCGGGACTTCCAAGAGACCCTGTACTTC. This encodes CASSPRDFQETLYF.